Below, 31 T cell receptor beta chains from the same sample are listed, as sequenced in a study of OX40 agonist ivuxolimab in advanced cancers. Clones were read by immunoSEQ multiplex PCR, and TCRdb kept only the in-frame ones, dropping some. The repertoire holds some 70,000 clones, with roughly 84% as singletons. Sequenced here: CD4+ or CD8+ T cells sorted from blood, sampled in a trial of the OX40 agonist ivuxolimab. These receptors originate from an adult with an advanced solid tumor such as melanoma, head and neck, liver or kidney cancer.

This clone has only one observation. V is TRBV15 and J is TRBJ2-7; 11 bases are shared with TRBD1. There are 15 residues in the CDR3. The ends lost 1 base at V and 3 bases at J; junction bases unmatched: 2. Germline-derived CDR1 and CDR2 are LNHNV and YYDKDF (reference sequence). The CDR3 is CATSRAGTGGYEQYF. CDR3 in DNA: TGTGCCACCAGCAGAGCCGGGACAGGGGGCTACGAGCAGTACTTC.

V gene TRBV4-2 combines with J gene TRBJ1-5; D might be TRBD1 (5 bases). Per germline, CDR1 LGHNA and CDR2 YNFKEQ. Deletions cut 4 bases from V and 1 base from J, with 11 bases between. This CDR3 has 15 amino acids. For the CDR3, the DNA is TGTGCCAGCAGCCCCCAGGGCGGGAGCAATCAGCCCCAGCATTTT. It yields the protein CASSPQGGSNQPQHF.

The genes are TRBV28 and TRBJ2-7; 12 nucleotides agree with TRBD2. J was trimmed by 1 base and V by 4 bases; bases with no gene match: 2. Germline CDR1 reads MDHEN; CDR2 reads SYDVKM. The CDR3 has 15 amino acids. In nucleotides, the CDR3 is TGTGCCAGCAGTTACACTAGCGGGAGGTCCTACGAGCAGTACTTC. Protein product: CASSYTSGRSYEQYF.

The chain couples TRBV5-4 to TRBJ1-2; 8 nucleotides match TRBD1. With 4 bases clipped from V and 8 bases from J, the junction kept 13 bases outside the gene matches. The length of the CDR3 is 15 residues. CDR1 is SGHNT and CDR2 is YYREEE in the germline V gene (reference sequence). The CDR3 sequence is CASSNRDRRAGGYTF. The DNA of the CDR3 is TGTGCCAGCAGCAATCGGGACAGGCGGGCGGGAGGCTACACCTTC.

The rearrangement joins TRBV7-6 to TRBJ2-5; TRBD2 might be the D (8 bases). The germline V gene has CDR1 SGHVS and CDR2 FNYEAQ. Deletions cut 4 bases from V and 2 bases from J, with 23 bases between. The CDR3 sequence is 18 residues long. Written as DNA, the CDR3 is TGTGCCAGCAGCTCATTTGGGGGTAGCGGGACAGTTCAAGAGACCCAGTACTTC. Translating gives CASSSFGGSGTVQETQYF.

The chain uses TRBV5-1 and TRBJ1-2, with TRBD1 matching 7 bases. The germline CDR1 and CDR2 sequences are SGHRS and YFSETQ. The J segment lost 7 bases and the V segment lost 3 bases, leaving 6 bases of the junction unmatched. This CDR3 has 13 amino acids. CDR3 DNA sequence: TGCGCCAGCAGCTCGACTCGACAGGGTGGCTACACCTTC. Its translation is CASSSTRQGGYTF.

CDR3 DNA sequence: TGTGCCAGCAGCCGCCCAACCCGAGTTAGCCACGAGCAGTACTTC. Its protein is CASSRPTRVSHEQYF. The chain uses TRBV28 and TRBJ2-7; D is unclear. The CDR3 spans 15 residues. With 6 bases removed from V and 5 bases from J, the gap between germline ends came to 20 bases. Germline CDR1 MDHEN, CDR2 SYDVKM.

This clone has only a few counts. This chain uses TRBV5-1 with TRBJ2-7; TRBD1 or TRBD2 may be the D gene (5 bases each). This CDR3 is 14 amino acids long. With 6 bases removed from V and 0 bases from J, the gap between germline ends came to 13 bases. CDR1 SGHRS and CDR2 YFSETQ come from the germline V gene. CDR3 nucleotides: TGCGCCAGCAAAACCGGGACGGCCTCCTACGAGCAGTACTTC. Its protein is CASKTGTASYEQYF.

V usage is TRBV6-5 and J usage is TRBJ1-2, with TRBD1 as a possible D gene (5 bases). This CDR3 is built from 12 residues. Germline CDR1 reads MNHEY; CDR2 reads SVGAGI. V was pared by 3 bases and J by 14 bases, with 16 bases between. CDR3 coding DNA: TGTGCCAGCAGTTATGGGACGTTCGGGAAGACCTTC. It specifies CASSYGTFGKTF.

The chain has TRBV6-4 and TRBJ2-6; 7 bases are shared with TRBD1. J was trimmed by 4 bases and V by 4 bases; bases with no gene match: 4. The length of the CDR3 is 15 residues. Germline V gives CDR1 MRHNA, CDR2 SNTAGT. CDR3 nucleotides: TGTGCCAGCAGTGCCACAGGGGCCGGGGCCAACGTCCTGACTTTC. Translation gives CASSATGAGANVLTF.

This clone was counted a single time. The gene calls are TRBV5-1 and TRBJ1-1; D gene ambiguous. V was clipped by 4 bases and J by 1 base, with 8 bases between them. CDR3 length: 13 amino acids. CDR1 is SGHRS and CDR2 is YFSETQ in the germline V gene. In nucleotides, the CDR3 is TGCGCCAGCAGCCCGGCGGGGAACACTGAAGCTTTCTTT. This translates into CASSPAGNTEAFF.

The gene calls are TRBV5-1 and TRBJ1-3; D not resolved. From germline, CDR1 is SGHRS and CDR2 YFSETQ. The CDR3 consists of 14 residues. The germline V and J ends were trimmed by 1 base and 6 bases, with 11 bases remaining between them. In DNA, the CDR3 is TGCGCCAGCAGCTTGTCAGGTCCGGTAAACACCATATATTTT. Translation: CASSLSGPVNTIYF.

This clone came up once. The chain carries TRBV6-5 and TRBJ2-1; TRBD2 is a possible D gene (5 bases). Germline CDR1 and CDR2: MNHEY and SVGAGI. Trimming took off 0 bases at V and 0 bases at J, with 9 bases between the two ends. The CDR3 consists of 16 residues. The CDR3 is CASSYSGGLSYNEQFF. For the CDR3, the DNA is TGTGCCAGCAGTTACTCTGGCGGACTCTCCTACAATGAGCAGTTCTTC.

The chain employs TRBV19 and TRBJ1-2, with D unresolved. CDR3 size: 13 residues. Trimming stripped 2 bases from V and 7 bases from J, with 11 bases between. From germline, CDR1 is LNHDA and CDR2 SQIVND (reference sequence). CDR3: CASSINRGGGYTF. CDR3 sequence (DNA): TGTGCCAGTAGTATAAACAGAGGTGGTGGCTACACCTTC.

V usage is TRBV23-1 and J usage is TRBJ2-7; D is undetermined. TRBV23-1 is an open reading frame whose function is uncertain. This CDR3 contains 14 residues. V lost 10 bases to trimming and J lost 2 bases, with 18 bases between them. DNA of the CDR3: TGCGCCACCTACCCCTGGACGGAACCCTACGAGCAGTACTTC. This codes for CATYPWTEPYEQYF.

The V gene is TRBV6-1, the J gene TRBJ2-3; D unresolved. V was pared by 7 bases and J by 1 base, with 12 bases between. The CDR3 has 14 amino acids. Germline V gives CDR1 MNHNS, CDR2 SASEGT. This CDR3 is CASKGQRGTDTQYF. CDR3 bases: TGTGCCAGCAAGGGTCAGCGAGGCACAGATACGCAGTATTTT.

V usage is TRBV14 and J usage is TRBJ1-3; no firm D call. Looked up from germline, CDR1 is SGHDN and CDR2 is FVKESK. V was cut by 0 bases and J by 0 bases, with 6 bases left in between. CDR3 length equals 15 residues. This chain's CDR3 is CASSQDKVSGNTIYF. CDR3 nucleotide sequence: TGTGCCAGCAGCCAAGACAAAGTCTCTGGAAACACCATATATTTT.

This chain connects TRBV7-9 to TRBJ1-1; 7 bases are a match to TRBD1. V dropped 5 bases and J dropped 4; count of bases not matched to a gene: 13. CDR1 and CDR2 (germline): SEHNR, FQNEAQ (reference sequence). The CDR3 loop spans 16 amino acids. CDR3: CASSPRDRRGVTEAFF. The CDR3 nucleotides are TGTGCCAGCAGCCCCCGGGACAGACGGGGTGTCACTGAAGCTTTCTTT.

This rearrangement joins TRBV27 to TRBJ1-2; D gene uncertain. Per the germline V gene, CDR1 is MNHEY and CDR2 is SMNVEV (reference sequence). Trimming pared 4 bases from V and 4 bases from J, leaving 10 bases between. This CDR3 spans 13 amino acids. This CDR3 reads CASSSSRLYGYTF. The CDR3 DNA follows: TGTGCCAGCAGTTCCTCCCGACTCTATGGCTACACCTTC.

The chain recombines TRBV16 with TRBJ1-1; D is possibly TRBD1 (5 bases). V shed 3 bases and J shed 2 bases, with 7 bases lying between them. This CDR3 has 13 residues. Germline V gives CDR1 KGHSY, CDR2 FQNENV. In DNA form, the CDR3 reads TGTGCCAGCAGCCATGACAGCAACACTGAAGCTTTCTTT. Residues: CASSHDSNTEAFF.

This chain joins TRBV29-1 and TRBJ2-5; 12 bases line up with TRBD2. Germline-derived CDR1 and CDR2 are SQVTM and ANQGSEA. Losses at the gene ends were 4 bases for V and 4 bases for J; bases not matched to a gene: 1. The CDR3 consists of 13 residues. The CDR3 region has the DNA TGCAGCGTTGCACTAGCGGGAGGAGAGACCCAGTACTTC. The encoded protein is CSVALAGGETQYF.

This chain uses TRBV6-5 with TRBJ2-5; 8 bases are a match to TRBD1. V lost 6 bases and J lost 1; bases outside the gene matches: 7. The CDR3 has 15 residues. Germline CDR1 MNHEY, CDR2 SVGAGI. The CDR3 DNA reads TGTGCCAGCAGCTTGGGACAGGCTTTCCAAGAGACCCAGTACTTC. This encodes CASSLGQAFQETQYF.

A few counts support this clone. The genes are TRBV27 and TRBJ2-7; weak D call: TRBD2 (5 bases). The CDR3 extends over 12 amino acids. The V end lost 3 bases, the J end lost 4 bases, and 7 bases lay between the germline ends. Germline V gene sequence: CDR1 MNHEY, CDR2 SMNVEV (reference sequence). The CDR3 loop reads CASSFRGYEQYF. CDR3 coding DNA: TGTGCCAGCAGTTTTCGAGGGTACGAGCAGTACTTC.

This sequence joins TRBV7-8 and TRBJ2-5; perhaps TRBD2 as D (5 bases). Germline V CDR1 and CDR2: SGHVS, FQNEAQ. Trimming stripped 2 bases from V and 1 base from J, with 8 bases between. The CDR3 contains 14 residues. CDR3 bases: TGTGCCAGCAGCTTAAGGGAGACCCAAGAGACCCAGTACTTC. Protein: CASSLRETQETQYF.

V and J are TRBV9 and TRBJ1-4, with 7 bases aligning to TRBD1. Per the germline V gene, CDR1 is SGDLS and CDR2 is YYNGEE. This CDR3 comprises 15 residues. V shed 1 base and J 4 bases; nucleotides not matched to a gene: 4. The CDR3, as DNA: TGTGCCAGCAGCGTACGACAGGGCCTTAATGAAAAACTGTTTTTT. Its protein is CASSVRQGLNEKLFF.

This clone has just a few counts. The J gene is TRBJ2-1, the V gene TRBV18, with TRBD2 identical over 7 bases. Germline trimming cut 0 bases from V and 0 bases from J; bases unmatched to any gene: 5. CDR3 length: 17 amino acids. Germline V gene sequence: CDR1 KGHSH, CDR2 LQKENI. The CDR3 spells CASSPPGGMSSYNEQFF. CDR3 bases: TGTGCCAGCTCACCACCCGGGGGGATGAGCTCCTACAATGAGCAGTTCTTC. The complete variable domain, with remaining parts taken from reference TRBV18 and TRBJ2-1, reads NAGVMQNPRHLVRRRGQEARLRCSPMKGHSHVYWYRQLPEEGLKFMVYLQKENIIDESGMPKERFSAEFPKEGPSILRIQQVVRGDSAAYFCASSPPGGMSSYNEQFFGPGTRLTVL.

The V and J genes are TRBV30 and TRBJ1-6; no clear D gene. The CDR3 has 15 residues. V lost 0 bases, J lost 8 bases, and 14 bases lay in between. Germline loops: CDR1 GTSNPN, CDR2 SVGIG (reference sequence). CDR3 region: CAWSVPQKRDSPLHF. CDR3 sequence (DNA): TGTGCCTGGAGTGTACCGCAAAAAAGGGATTCACCCCTCCACTTT.

V is TRBV7-9 and J is TRBJ2-3; 9 bases are shared with TRBD1. The CDR3 spans 15 residues. Looked up from germline, CDR1 is SEHNR and CDR2 is FQNEAQ (reference sequence). V shed 3 bases and J 2 bases; nucleotides not matched to a gene: 3. The CDR3 protein is CASSFGQGNTDTQYF. As DNA, the CDR3 is TGTGCCAGCAGCTTCGGACAGGGGAACACAGATACGCAGTATTTT.

The rearrangement links TRBV9 to TRBJ2-7, with 12 positions matching TRBD1. Germline trimming cut 1 base from V and 4 bases from J; bases unmatched to any gene: 12. CDR3 length: 18 residues. Per the germline V gene, CDR1 is SGDLS and CDR2 is YYNGEE. For the CDR3, the DNA is TGTGCCAGCAGCGTACAACCTGCGGGACAGGGGGCGATTTACGAGCAGTACTTC. Translated, it gives CASSVQPAGQGAIYEQYF.

The CDR3 DNA is TGCGCCAGCAGTGTGGGAATAAACACTGAAGCTTTCTTT. It yields the protein CASSVGINTEAFF. The V call is TRBV5-1, the J call TRBJ1-1; no clear D. The CDR3 is 13 amino acids. Germline values: CDR1 SGHRS, CDR2 YFSETQ. Trimming took 5 bases from V and 2 from J, leaving 10 bases between them.

This clone was found once. The chain employs TRBV7-2 and TRBJ2-1, with TRBD2 matching over 7 bases. The CDR3 is 15 amino acids. Trimming removed 5 bases from V and 0 bases from J; junction bases left unmatched: 4. CDR1 SGHTA and CDR2 FQGNSA come from the germline V gene. This chain's CDR3 is CASSPERDSYNEQFF. The CDR3 nucleotides read TGTGCCAGCAGCCCTGAGCGGGACTCCTACAATGAGCAGTTCTTC. The full variable domain, completed using reference TRBV7-2 and TRBJ2-1, is GAGVSQSPSNKVTEKGKDVELRCDPISGHTALYWYRQSLGQGLEFLIYFQGNSAPDKSGLPSDRFSAERTGGSVSTLTIQRTQQEDSAVYLCASSPERDSYNEQFFGPGTRLTVL.